The 24 T cell receptor beta chains below come from one sample, sequenced in a study of neurological immune-mediated disorders. TCRdb called the 5' RACE reads again in MiXCR, with one record for every CDR3 protein. This repertoire shows tens of thousands of distinct CDR3 sequences, 3% to 3.5% found once; its top ten account for roughly 8.2%. Time point of the sample: longitudinal time-point 1 (baseline). The sample was PBMCs. These receptors were obtained from a woman in her sixties with multiple sclerosis.

This clonotype has a count of ten or more. V is TRBV7-9 and J is TRBJ2-5; D not certain. Germline CDR1 reads SEHNR; CDR2 reads FQNEAQ (reference sequence). V lost 6 bases and J 2 bases, leaving 4 bases between the germline ends. The CDR3 runs to 11 residues. The CDR3 spells CASRKQETQYF. CDR3 in DNA: TGTGCCAGCAGGAAACAAGAGACCCAGTACTTC.

This clonotype was seen many times. This sequence joins TRBV6-7 and TRBJ1-1; 8 bases map to TRBD1. TRBV6-7 is sorted into the ORF group, with uncertain function. Losses at the gene ends were 2 bases for V and 0 bases for J; bases not matched to a gene: 8. This CDR3 is 17 amino acids long. CDR3 sequence reads: CASSYTRTGIVNTEAFF. Written as DNA, the CDR3 is TGTGCCAGCAGTTACACCCGGACAGGGATTGTGAACACTGAAGCTTTCTTT.

This clonotype was recorded many times. The rearrangement joins TRBV5-1 to TRBJ2-5, with 7 bases lining up with TRBD1. Per the germline V gene, CDR1 is SGHRS and CDR2 is YFSETQ. The CDR3 is made up of 14 amino acids. With 4 bases clipped from V and 0 bases from J, the junction kept 3 bases outside the gene matches. CDR3 in DNA: TGCGCCAGCAGCGGTGGACAGGACCAAGAGACCCAGTACTTC. It specifies CASSGGQDQETQYF.

This clonotype showed up many times. The chain links TRBV7-8 to TRBJ2-2; 8 bases are a match to TRBD2. CDR1 is SGHVS, CDR2 FQNEAQ, per germline. With 4 bases clipped from V and 6 bases from J, the junction kept 7 bases outside the gene matches. The CDR3 runs to 15 residues. The CDR3 is CASSSRAGAAGELFF. In DNA, the CDR3 is TGTGCCAGCAGCTCCCGAGCGGGGGCCGCCGGGGAGCTGTTTTTT.

This clonotype was observed many times. One end of the junction does not line up with germline, which may come from a read error. This chain connects TRBV12-3 or TRBV12-4 to TRBJ2-3; the match to TRBD1 covers 9 bases. The CDR3 totals 16 residues. CDR3 sequence (DNA): TGTGCCAGCAGACCCGGGACAGGGAGGAGCACAGATGCGCAGTATTTT. Encoded protein: CASRPGTGRSTDAQYF.

This clonotype appeared many times. This chain joins TRBV6-2 or TRBV6-3 and TRBJ2-3; 10 nucleotides line up with TRBD1. CDR3 length: 16 amino acids. In germline, CDR1 is MNHEY, CDR2 SVGEGT. V lost 4 bases, J lost 4 bases, and 8 bases stayed unmatched. In DNA form, the CDR3 reads TGTGCCAGCAGTTTCCGGGACAGGGGTTGGGCAGATACGCAGTATTTT. This codes for CASSFRDRGWADTQYF.

This clonotype was seen at least ten times. The chain joins TRBV20-1 to TRBJ2-4; D ambiguous. The CDR3 sequence is 13 residues long. The V gene's germline CDR1 is DFQATT and CDR2 SNEGSKA (reference sequence). Trimming shortened V by 3 bases and J by 0 bases, and 6 bases separated the two germline ends. CDR3 protein: CSASFLAKNIQYF. The CDR3 DNA sequence: TGCAGTGCTAGCTTTCTAGCCAAAAACATTCAGTACTTC.

This clonotype was picked up many times. The chain has TRBV20-1 and TRBJ2-7; a possible D gene is TRBD2 (5 bases). The germline V gene encodes CDR1 DFQATT and CDR2 SNEGSKA (reference sequence). This CDR3 has 11 residues. Trimming took off 3 bases at V and 4 bases at J, with 7 bases between the two ends. The CDR3 loop reads CSASGEYEQYF. CDR3 in DNA: TGCAGTGCTAGCGGGGAATACGAGCAGTACTTC.

There are many counts of this clonotype. The rearrangement links TRBV5-1 to TRBJ1-2; tentatively, D is TRBD1 (6 bases). This CDR3 contains 13 residues. Per germline, CDR1 SGHRS and CDR2 YFSETQ. With 4 bases removed from V and 5 bases from J, the gap between germline ends came to 12 bases. DNA of the CDR3: TGCGCCAGCAGCACAGGGACGGGTTATGGCTACACCTTC. Its translation is CASSTGTGYGYTF.

The sample holds a few counts of this clonotype. CDR3 in amino acids: CASSPPIPQGNLYEQYF. The CDR3 DNA sequence: TGTGCCAGCAGCCCACCGATCCCACAGGGGAATCTGTACGAGCAGTACTTC. V and J are TRBV7-8 and TRBJ2-7, with 7 bases that match TRBD1. The CDR3 totals 17 residues. In germline, CDR1 is SGHVS, CDR2 FQNEAQ. Trimming cost V 5 bases and J 4 bases; bases outside gene matches: 17.

Many counts were recorded for this clonotype. The chain joins TRBV27 to TRBJ2-7, with 12 bases lining up with TRBD2. Germline loops: CDR1 MNHEY, CDR2 SMNVEV (reference sequence). This CDR3 comprises 15 residues. The V gene end was trimmed by 4 bases and the J gene end by 2 bases; junction bases not matched to a gene: 3. The CDR3, as DNA: TGTGCCAGCAGTTCGACTAGCGGGGGCGCCTACGAGCAGTACTTC. Encoded protein: CASSSTSGGAYEQYF.

This clonotype was recorded at least ten times. The rearrangement uses TRBV27 and TRBJ1-1, with D tentatively TRBD1 (5 bases). V lost 5 bases and J lost 0, with 16 bases in between. CDR1 is MNHEY and CDR2 is SMNVEV in the germline V gene (reference sequence). The CDR3 consists of 16 residues. The CDR3 region is CASSPRGSIMNTEAFF. The CDR3 coding sequence is TGTGCCAGCAGTCCCCGGGGGAGCATAATGAACACTGAAGCTTTCTTT.

Of note for this clonotype: A much more abundant neighbour one base away suggests this may be a read error. The chain uses TRBV5-1 and TRBJ2-7; 9 bases align to TRBD2. CDR3 size: 13 residues. The V and J ends lost 5 bases and 7 bases, in that order; junction bases with no gene match: 7. In germline, CDR1 is SGHRS, CDR2 YFSETQ. This CDR3 is CASRLAGWREQYF. The CDR3 bases are TGCGCCAGCAGGCTAGCGGGGTGGAGAGAGCAGTACTTC.

Many counts were recorded for this clonotype. The CDR3 sequence: CASSLTVSYGYTF. CDR3 bases: TGCGCCAGCAGCTTGACCGTCTCCTATGGCTACACCTTC. This chain joins TRBV5-1 and TRBJ1-2; no clear D gene. This CDR3 region has 13 residues. Trimming pared 1 base from V and 4 bases from J, leaving 8 bases between. Germline CDR1 reads SGHRS; CDR2 reads YFSETQ. The full variable domain, in which reference TRBV5-1 and TRBJ1-2 provide the parts outside the CDR3, is KAGVTQTPRYLIKTRGQQVTLSCSPISGHRSVSWYQQTPGQGLQFLFEYFSETQRNKGNFPGRFSGRQFSNSRSEMNVSTLELGDSALYLCASSLTVSYGYTFGSGTRLTVV.

Ten or more counts support this clonotype. V and J are TRBV7-6 and TRBJ1-3; 7 bases line up with TRBD1. Germline CDR1 is SGHVS and CDR2 is FNYEAQ. The ends lost 3 bases at V and 5 bases at J; junction bases unmatched: 1. This CDR3 has 13 amino acids. CDR3 protein: CASSLGQRNTIYF. The CDR3 nucleotides are TGTGCCAGCAGCTTGGGACAGAGAAACACCATATATTTT.

This clonotype was observed at least ten times. V usage is TRBV18 and J usage is TRBJ1-1, with a tentative D call TRBD1 (6 bases). Germline V gene lookup returns CDR1 KGHSH and CDR2 LQKENI. CDR3 length equals 13 residues. V was pared by 3 bases and J by 4 bases, with 9 bases between. Here the CDR3 DNA reads TGTGCCAGCTCACCCCAGGGGAGCACTGAAGCTTTCTTT. The encoded protein is CASSPQGSTEAFF.

This clonotype has at least ten counts. The CDR3: CAISAPGQRNTEAFF. The DNA of the CDR3 is TGTGCCATCAGTGCCCCGGGACAGCGGAACACTGAAGCTTTCTTT. V and J are TRBV10-3 and TRBJ1-1; 7 bases are a match to TRBD1. Germline-derived CDR1 and CDR2 are ENHRY and SYGVKD. J gave up 1 base and V 4 bases, and 6 bases lay outside the gene matches. This CDR3 region has 15 residues.

This clonotype was seen at least ten times. The chain joins TRBV2 to TRBJ2-1, with 9 bases aligning to TRBD1. The length of the CDR3 is 13 residues. Per germline, CDR1 SNHLY and CDR2 FYNNEI. Trimming took 7 bases from V and 8 from J; bases not matched to a gene: 6. The CDR3 sequence: CASNQGQGYEQFF. The CDR3 nucleotides read TGTGCCAGCAATCAGGGACAGGGCTATGAGCAGTTCTTC.

This clonotype was observed many times. The rearrangement links TRBV15 to TRBJ2-6; 12 bases map to TRBD1. Germline V gene lookup returns CDR1 LNHNV and CDR2 YYDKDF (reference sequence). The CDR3 is made up of 16 amino acids. J lost 4 bases, V lost 9 bases, and 7 bases had no gene match. The CDR3: CATRDRGRSGANVLTF. In DNA form, the CDR3 reads TGTGCCACGCGGGACAGGGGGCGGTCCGGGGCCAACGTCCTGACTTTC.

Ten or more counts support this clonotype. The CDR3 spells CSATTGDQPQHF. The DNA for the CDR3 is TGCAGTGCCACAACAGGGGATCAGCCCCAGCATTTT. The chain is built from TRBV20-1 and TRBJ1-5; 7 nucleotides line up with TRBD1. This CDR3 comprises 12 residues. The J segment lost 5 bases and the V segment lost 6 bases, leaving 4 bases of the junction unmatched. Germline V gene lookup returns CDR1 DFQATT and CDR2 SNEGSKA (reference sequence).

This clonotype was observed many times. This chain uses TRBV29-1 with TRBJ1-1; D remains unclear. Trimming took off 6 bases at V and 7 bases at J, with 18 bases between the two ends. Looked up from germline, CDR1 is SQVTM and CDR2 is ANQGSEA. The length of the CDR3 is 13 residues. In DNA, the CDR3 is TGCAGCGTCGCTCAACTCGTGGCAGGTGAAGCTTTCTTT. It yields the protein CSVAQLVAGEAFF. The full variable domain, with the rest looked up from reference TRBV29-1 and TRBJ1-1, is SAVISQKPSRDICQRGTSLTIQCQVDSQVTMMFWYRQQPGQSLTLIATANQGSEATYESGFVIDKFPISRPNLTFSTLTVSNMSPEDSSIYLCSVAQLVAGEAFFGQGTRLTVV.

This clonotype was picked up many times. Here the CDR3 reads CSAGQVYEQFF. DNA of the CDR3: TGCAGTGCGGGACAGGTTTATGAGCAGTTCTTC. This chain uses TRBV20-1 with TRBJ2-1, with 8 bases that match TRBD1. Germline V lookup: CDR1 DFQATT, CDR2 SNEGSKA (reference sequence). The V and J ends lost 6 bases and 8 bases, in that order; junction bases with no gene match: 3. This CDR3 spans 11 amino acids.

This clonotype was recorded at least ten times. J is TRBJ1-1 and V is TRBV20-1; no firm D call. CDR1 and CDR2 from the germline V gene are DFQATT and SNEGSKA (reference sequence). Between the trimmed V and J ends, which lost 1 base and 0 bases, there was a span of 9 bases. The CDR3 covers 14 residues. The CDR3 spells CSARGSPMNTEAFF. CDR3 coding DNA: TGCAGTGCTAGAGGATCCCCCATGAACACTGAAGCTTTCTTT.

This clonotype was detected many times. V and J are TRBV6-6 and TRBJ2-3; a weak D match, TRBD2 (6 bases). Between the trimmed V and J ends, which lost 0 bases and 6 bases, there was a span of 10 bases. The CDR3 runs to 14 residues. Per germline, CDR1 MNHNY and CDR2 SVGAGI (reference sequence). CDR3 amino acids: CASSYSPGGDTQYF. As DNA, the CDR3 is TGTGCCAGCAGTTACTCTCCTGGGGGGGATACGCAGTATTTT.